This T cell receptor (beta chain) originates from a study of the immune and genomic landscape of osteosarcoma. Study in general: Patients were around 55% male; roughly 75% had localized disease.

CDR1 and CDR2 (germline): LNHDA, SQIVND (reference sequence). This CDR3 contains 15 residues. Trimming removed 3 bases from V and 4 bases from J; junction bases left unmatched: 7. Points from the study as a whole: Compared with cold C1, the hot C3 cluster had higher, still-low clonality. Roughly five cases had one hyperexpanded dominant clone and under 100 clonotypes.

Osteosarcoma specimens were post-treatment primary, local recurrence and metastasis tumors from poor-prognosis patients. Generated by immunoSEQ multiplex PCR, the TCRdb table keeps only in-frame clones and is missing some. In the table there are some 5,000 clones, 75% to 85% of which are singletons. On this clone: Its antigen is unidentified.

The specimen sequenced was osteosarcoma tumor tissue from the lung. This receptor was identified in a human donor with osteosarcoma. The chain combines TRBV19 with TRBJ2-3; 7 bases align to TRBD1. The CDR3 DNA is TGTGCCAGTAGTATTGAGACAGGGCTTCCAGATACGCAGTATTTT. Its translation is CASSIETGLPDTQYF.